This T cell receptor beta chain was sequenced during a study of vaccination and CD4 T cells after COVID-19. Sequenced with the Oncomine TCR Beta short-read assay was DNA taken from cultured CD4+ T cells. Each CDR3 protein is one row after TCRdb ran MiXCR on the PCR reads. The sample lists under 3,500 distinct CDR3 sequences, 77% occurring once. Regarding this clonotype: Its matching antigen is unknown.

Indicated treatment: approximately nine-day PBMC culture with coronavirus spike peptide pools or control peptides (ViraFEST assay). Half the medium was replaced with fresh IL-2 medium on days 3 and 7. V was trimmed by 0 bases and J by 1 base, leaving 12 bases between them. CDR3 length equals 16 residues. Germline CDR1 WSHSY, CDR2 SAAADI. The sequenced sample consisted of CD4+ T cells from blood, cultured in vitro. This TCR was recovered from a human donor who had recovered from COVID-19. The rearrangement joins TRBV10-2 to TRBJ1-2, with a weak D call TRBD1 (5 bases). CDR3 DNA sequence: TGCGCCAGCAGTGAGTCATTGGATGGGGGTAACTATGGCTACACCTTC. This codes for CASSESLDGGNYGYTF.